The next 27 T cell receptor beta chains were all read from a single sample in a study of cytomegalovirus exposure and HLA in healthy donors. The table came from immunoSEQ multiplex PCR; TCRdb's copy has only in-frame clones and leaves some out. The sample contains a few hundred thousand clones, about nine tenths of which appear only once. The sequenced material came from PBMCs. All receptors come from a young woman in good health and CMV-seronegative.

The chain has TRBV5-4 and TRBJ2-7; 11 nucleotides align to TRBD2. The V segment lost 2 bases and the J segment 3 bases; nucleotides outside the gene matches: 7. The germline CDR1 and CDR2 sequences are SGHNT and YYREEE (reference sequence). This CDR3 has 16 residues. For the CDR3, the DNA is TGTGCCAGCAGCTTTAGCCCGGGACTAGCGGACTACGAGCAGTACTTC. It codes for CASSFSPGLADYEQYF.

The chain is built from TRBV25-1 and TRBJ1-5; D may be TRBD1 (5 bases). Germline assignment: CDR1 MGHDK and CDR2 SYGVNS. The V gene lost 3 bases and the J gene lost 5 bases, with 14 bases spanning the gap. CDR3 length: 15 amino acids. The CDR3 protein is CASSDPWEQDQPQHF. The CDR3 bases are TGTGCCAGCAGTGATCCGTGGGAACAGGATCAGCCCCAGCATTTT.

The chain carries TRBV9 and TRBJ2-7, with 9 bases identical to TRBD1. This CDR3 is 13 amino acids long. The germline CDR1 and CDR2 sequences are SGDLS and YYNGEE. V trimming: 3 bases; J trimming: 5 bases; junction bases outside the gene matches: 3. The CDR3 DNA follows: TGTGCCAGCAGCGGGGGGGACAGGGACGAGCAGTACTTC. Amino acids: CASSGGDRDEQYF. Based on the CDR3 plus reference TRBV9 and TRBJ2-7, the full variable domain is DSGVTQTPKHLITATGQRVTLRCSPRSGDLSVYWYQQSLDQGLQFLIQYYNGEERAKGNILERFSAQQFPDLHSELNLSSLELGDSALYFCASSGGDRDEQYFGPGTRLTVT.

The gene calls are TRBV29-1 and TRBJ2-1; 14 nucleotides line up with TRBD2. Germline lookup yields CDR1 SQVTM and CDR2 ANQGSEA. The junction had 6 bases not matched to a gene; V was cut back by 6 bases and J by 5 bases. This CDR3 spans 15 amino acids. The CDR3 reads CSVRTSGRPNNEQFF. The CDR3 nucleotides are TGCAGCGTCAGGACTAGCGGGAGGCCCAACAATGAGCAGTTCTTC.

This clone was observed a few times. The rearrangement joins TRBV6-5 to TRBJ1-4; D is undetermined. CDR1 and CDR2 (germline): MNHEY, SVGAGI. The CDR3 totals 12 residues. V shed 2 bases and J shed 12 bases, with 10 bases lying between them. As DNA, the CDR3 is TGTGCCAGCAGTTACACGGGTGCACAACTGTTTTTT. Protein sequence: CASSYTGAQLFF.

This clone has just a few counts. The chain combines TRBV18 with TRBJ2-5; TRBD2 matches at 11 bases. CDR1 and CDR2 from the germline V gene are KGHSH and LQKENI. The junction had 8 bases not matched to a gene; V was cut back by 3 bases and J by 5 bases. CDR3 size: 16 residues. As DNA, the CDR3 is TGTGCCAGCTCACCTCCCACTAGCGGGAGTATGGAGACCCAGTACTTC. It yields the protein CASSPPTSGSMETQYF.

The CDR3 protein is CASSHHDREKLFF. The CDR3 nucleotides read TGTGCCAGCAGTCACCACGACAGAGAAAAACTGTTTTTT. The V gene is TRBV28, the J gene TRBJ1-4; a possible D gene is TRBD1 (5 bases). The V end was cut by 5 bases, the J end by 8 bases, with 12 bases between. CDR1 is MDHEN, CDR2 SYDVKM, per germline. This CDR3 has 13 amino acids.

The chain carries TRBV5-4 and TRBJ2-2, with 8 positions matching TRBD2. Trimming at V came to 2 bases and at J to 4 bases, leaving 4 bases not matched to a gene. Per the germline V gene, CDR1 is SGHNT and CDR2 is YYREEE (reference sequence). This CDR3 is 15 amino acids long. The DNA of the CDR3 is TGTGCCAGCAGCTTTAGCGGGATCGGCACCGGGGAGCTGTTTTTT. Translated, it gives CASSFSGIGTGELFF.

This chain joins TRBV27 and TRBJ2-1; D possibly corresponds to TRBD2 (6 bases). The V gene's germline CDR1 is MNHEY and CDR2 SMNVEV (reference sequence). V was pared by 0 bases and J by 2 bases, with 11 bases between. The CDR3 spans 16 residues. CDR3 residues: CASSLSGRFPYNEQFF. The DNA of the CDR3 is TGTGCCAGCAGTTTATCCGGGAGATTCCCCTACAATGAGCAGTTCTTC.

This rearrangement joins TRBV25-1 to TRBJ2-5; D perhaps matches TRBD2 (5 bases). V was cut by 8 bases and J by 1 base, with 14 bases left in between. This CDR3 comprises 14 residues. The germline CDR1 and CDR2 sequences are MGHDK and SYGVNS. The DNA of the CDR3 is TGTGCCAGCGGAAGAGCGGACTTCCAAGAGACCCAGTACTTC. It codes for CASGRADFQETQYF.

V gene TRBV4-1 combines with J gene TRBJ2-3, with D possibly being TRBD1 (5 bases). The CDR3 has 14 residues. Germline CDR1 MGHRA, CDR2 YSYEKL. V lost 0 bases, J lost 6 bases, and 10 bases lay in between. The CDR3 protein is CASSQETDRDTQYF. CDR3 DNA sequence: TGCGCCAGCAGCCAAGAGACAGATCGGGATACGCAGTATTTT.

The chain couples TRBV9 to TRBJ2-5, with TRBD1 matching over 9 bases. The ends lost 3 bases at V and 2 bases at J; junction bases unmatched: 5. Germline CDR1 and CDR2: SGDLS and YYNGEE. This CDR3 spans 15 amino acids. For the CDR3, the DNA is TGTGCCAGCAGCGCGGACAGGGGCACTCAAGAGACCCAGTACTTC. Amino acids: CASSADRGTQETQYF. Supplemented by reference TRBV9 and TRBJ2-5, the full variable domain reads DSGVTQTPKHLITATGQRVTLRCSPRSGDLSVYWYQQSLDQGLQFLIQYYNGEERAKGNILERFSAQQFPDLHSELNLSSLELGDSALYFCASSADRGTQETQYFGPGTRLLVL.

The chain uses TRBV28 and TRBJ1-1, with TRBD1 as a possible D gene (5 bases). Trimming left V 5 bases short and J 1 base short, with 11 bases between. The germline CDR1 and CDR2 sequences are MDHEN and SYDVKM. The CDR3 is 14 residues long. The CDR3 DNA sequence: TGTGCCAGCAGTGGAATCGGGGGGAACACTGAAGCTTTCTTT. As protein: CASSGIGGNTEAFF.

The count of this clone is one. V usage is TRBV11-2 and J usage is TRBJ2-7; weak D call: TRBD2 (5 bases). CDR1 is SGHAT, CDR2 FQNNGV, per germline. Trimming took 5 bases from V and 3 from J, leaving 11 bases between them. This CDR3 has 13 residues. CDR3 nucleotide sequence: TGTGCCAGCAGCCCTAGAGGGTACTACGAGCAGTACTTC. Amino acid sequence: CASSPRGYYEQYF.

The V and J genes are TRBV6-5 and TRBJ1-3, with no clear D. This CDR3 region has 11 residues. The V gene lost 4 bases and the J gene lost 6 bases, with 4 bases spanning the gap. CDR1 is MNHEY, CDR2 SVGAGI, per germline. The DNA for the CDR3 is TGTGCCAGCAGTTCCCTAAACACCATATATTTT. The encoded protein is CASSSLNTIYF.

This rearrangement joins TRBV28 to TRBJ1-2; D remains unclear. In germline, CDR1 is MDHEN, CDR2 SYDVKM. The CDR3 spans 12 residues. V lost 3 bases and J lost 3, with 5 bases in between. The CDR3 DNA is TGTGCCAGCAGTTTTCCAGACTATGGCTACACCTTC. Residues: CASSFPDYGYTF.

This chain connects TRBV7-8 to TRBJ2-7; 10 positions match TRBD2. The germline V gene encodes CDR1 SGHVS and CDR2 FQNEAQ. This CDR3 is 17 amino acids long. The ends lost 8 bases at V and 2 bases at J; junction bases unmatched: 15. This chain's CDR3 is CASRLGASGSMTYEQYF. The CDR3 bases are TGTGCCAGCCGCCTTGGGGCTAGCGGGAGCATGACCTACGAGCAGTACTTC.

The CDR3 sequence is CASSPAAGVSYEQYF. The CDR3, as DNA: TGTGCCAGCAGTCCAGCGGCCGGGGTTTCCTACGAGCAGTACTTC. This chain links TRBV28 with TRBJ2-7; perhaps TRBD2 as D (5 bases). V was cut by 5 bases and J by 1 base, with 15 bases left in between. The CDR3 covers 15 residues. Germline CDR1 and CDR2: MDHEN and SYDVKM. The whole variable domain, filled in from reference TRBV28 and TRBJ2-7, reads DVKVTQSSRYLVKRTGEKVFLECVQDMDHENMFWYRQDPGLGLRLIYFSYDVKMKEKGDIPEGYSVSREKKERFSLILESASTNQTSMYLCASSPAAGVSYEQYFGPGTRLTVT.

This chain connects TRBV28 to TRBJ2-5, with D perhaps matching TRBD2 (6 bases). CDR1 and CDR2 from the germline V gene are MDHEN and SYDVKM. The V end lost 7 bases, the J end lost 5 bases, and 17 bases lay between the germline ends. The CDR3 totals 14 residues. The CDR3: CASNVGGFGETQYF. In DNA, the CDR3 is TGTGCCAGCAATGTTGGGGGGTTTGGGGAGACCCAGTACTTC.

The chain uses TRBV29-1 and TRBJ2-7; D not resolved. Trimming removed 4 bases from V and 4 bases from J, with 8 bases in between. The CDR3 spans 11 residues. Germline lookup yields CDR1 SQVTM and CDR2 ANQGSEA. Written as DNA, the CDR3 is TGCAGCGTTGTGAGTCTATACGAGCAGTACTTC. Translated: CSVVSLYEQYF.

The chain employs TRBV6-5 and TRBJ2-7, with D uncertain. V shed 7 bases and J shed 3 bases, with 16 bases lying between them. Germline V CDR1 and CDR2: MNHEY, SVGAGI. The CDR3 length is 14 residues. The CDR3 DNA sequence: TGTGCCAGCACCAGGATAGGCCCAATCTACGAGCAGTACTTC. It specifies CASTRIGPIYEQYF.

V gene TRBV9 combines with J gene TRBJ2-3; D uncertain. From germline, CDR1 is SGDLS and CDR2 YYNGEE. V lost 4 bases, J lost 0 bases, and 12 bases lay in between. This CDR3 is built from 15 residues. The CDR3 loop is CASSPEVGSTDTQYF. The CDR3 coding sequence is TGTGCCAGCAGCCCAGAGGTCGGGAGCACAGATACGCAGTATTTT.

A few counts support this clone. The CDR3 region is CSVHYPRNEQYF. The CDR3 coding sequence is TGCAGCGTCCACTACCCTCGGAACGAGCAGTACTTC. This chain links TRBV29-1 with TRBJ2-7, with D uncertain. Per germline, CDR1 SQVTM and CDR2 ANQGSEA. V lost 6 bases and J 5 bases, leaving 14 bases between the germline ends. The CDR3 has 12 amino acids.

V usage is TRBV28 and J usage is TRBJ2-7; 8 bases are shared with TRBD2. This CDR3 region has 13 residues. CDR1 and CDR2 from the germline V gene are MDHEN and SYDVKM. V was pared by 4 bases and J by 5 bases, with 4 bases of the junction left unmatched. The CDR3 nucleotides are TGTGCCAGCAGTTCCCTAGCGGGCGACGAGCAGTACTTC. Its protein product is CASSSLAGDEQYF. Using reference TRBV28 and TRBJ2-7 for the parts outside the CDR3, the full variable domain is DVKVTQSSRYLVKRTGEKVFLECVQDMDHENMFWYRQDPGLGLRLIYFSYDVKMKEKGDIPEGYSVSREKKERFSLILESASTNQTSMYLCASSSLAGDEQYFGPGTRLTVT.

J is TRBJ2-5 and V is TRBV6-1, with 7 bases fitting TRBD1. The J segment lost 4 bases and the V segment lost 1 base, leaving 3 bases of the junction unmatched. This CDR3 is 14 amino acids long. Germline V CDR1 and CDR2: MNHNS, SASEGT. Here the CDR3 reads CASSEGTGLETQYF. The CDR3 DNA reads TGTGCCAGCAGTGAAGGGACAGGACTAGAGACCCAGTACTTC.

V is TRBV19 and J is TRBJ1-5; D remains ambiguous. Trimming cost V 8 bases and J 4 bases, with 9 bases left between them. The CDR3 has 12 amino acids. Germline V gene sequence: CDR1 LNHDA, CDR2 SQIVND (reference sequence). The CDR3 loop is CASAGLNQPQHF. CDR3 nucleotides: TGTGCCAGTGCGGGATTAAATCAGCCCCAGCATTTT.

The chain combines TRBV19 with TRBJ2-7; D possibly corresponds to TRBD1 (5 bases). V was shortened by 5 bases and J by 4 bases, with 12 bases between the two germline ends. From germline, CDR1 is LNHDA and CDR2 SQIVND (reference sequence). The CDR3 is made up of 13 amino acids. This CDR3 reads CASSPPDKYEQYF. The CDR3 coding sequence is TGTGCCAGTAGTCCACCGGACAAGTACGAGCAGTACTTC.